This T cell receptor (beta chain) was sequenced for a study of CD8+ T cells in alopecia areata. Findings of the study overall: In patients, TCRs were shared less clearly than in mice, and HLA may possibly be involved. Sequencing of scalp tissue also captures the resident alphabeta T cells of normal skin.

Alopecia areata patients provided lesional scalp punch biopsies and peripheral blood. V shed 10 bases and J shed 3 bases, with 16 bases lying between them. This CDR3 is 13 amino acids long. In germline, CDR1 is MNHEY, CDR2 SVGAGI. Reverse transcribed after extraction, RNA yielded cDNA as the sequencing template. Assay used: immunoSEQ multiplex PCR; TCRdb lists only in-frame clones, some missing. The table lists roughly 20,000 clones, more than 60% of them singletons. As concerns this clone: Its antigen is undetermined.

Source: skin, taken at week 0. The sequence derives from a human donor with alopecia areata. V gene TRBV6-5 combines with J gene TRBJ2-7, with a tentative D call TRBD1 (5 bases). The CDR3 spells CAIAPRQFYEQYF. CDR3 nucleotides: TGTGCCATCGCACCCCGACAGTTCTACGAGCAGTACTTC.